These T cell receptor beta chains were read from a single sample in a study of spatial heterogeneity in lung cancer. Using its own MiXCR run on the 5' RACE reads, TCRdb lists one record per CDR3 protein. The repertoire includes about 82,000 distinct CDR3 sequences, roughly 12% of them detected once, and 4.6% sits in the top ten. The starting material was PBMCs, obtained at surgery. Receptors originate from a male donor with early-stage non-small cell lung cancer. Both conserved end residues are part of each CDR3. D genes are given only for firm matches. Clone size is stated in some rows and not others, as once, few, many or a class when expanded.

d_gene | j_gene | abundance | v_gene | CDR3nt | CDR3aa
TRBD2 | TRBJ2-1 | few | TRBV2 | TGTGCCAGCAGCGCGATTACGCGGGGGAGCTCCTACAATGAGCAGTTCTTC | CASSAITRGSSYNEQFF
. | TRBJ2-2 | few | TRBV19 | TGTGCCAGTAGCTTGTTGGGCTCTACGAACACCGGGGAGCTGTTTTTT | CASSLLGSTNTGELFF
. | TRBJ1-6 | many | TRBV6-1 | TGTGCCGGAACCAGGGAGCCTACTTGGGATTCACCCCTCCACTTT | CAGTREPTWDSPLHF
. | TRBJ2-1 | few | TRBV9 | TGTGCCAGCAGCGTAGAGGTCGGGGGCGAGCAGTTCTTC | CASSVEVGGEQFF
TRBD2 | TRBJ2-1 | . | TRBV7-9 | TGTGCCAGCAGCTTATTTGAGGCGGGAGGGCCTGAAAATGAGCAGTTCTTC | CASSLFEAGGPENEQFF
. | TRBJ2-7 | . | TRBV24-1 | TGTGCCACCAGTGGAGGGCCCCCGAAGGGCGAGCAGTACTTC | CATSGGPPKGEQYF
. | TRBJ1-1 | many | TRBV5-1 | TGCGCCAGCAGCTTGTTTTCGACCCTGCCTGGCGAAGCTTTCTTT | CASSLFSTLPGEAFF
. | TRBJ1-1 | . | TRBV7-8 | TGTGCCAGCAGCTTAGATACCCCGGGAACGGCTGAAGCTTTCTTT | CASSLDTPGTAEAFF
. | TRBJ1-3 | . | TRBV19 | TGTGCCAGTAGTATTTGGGGGCCTGGAAACACCATATATTTT | CASSIWGPGNTIYF
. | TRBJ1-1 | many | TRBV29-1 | TGCAGCGTTATCACACTGAACACTGAAGCTTTCTTT | CSVITLNTEAFF
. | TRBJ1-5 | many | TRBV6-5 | TGTGCCAGCAGACAACAGGGTCCGTCCAATCAGCCCCAGCATTTT | CASRQQGPSNQPQHF
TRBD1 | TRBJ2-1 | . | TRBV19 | TGTGCCAGTAGTCGTCAGGGACAGAGCGACCAGTTCTTC | CASSRQGQSDQFF
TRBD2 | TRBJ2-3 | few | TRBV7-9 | TGTGCCAGCAGCTGGGGACTAGCGGGAGTGGGAGATACGCAGTATTTT | CASSWGLAGVGDTQYF
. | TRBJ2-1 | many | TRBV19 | TGTGCCAGTAGCCCCTTCGGTTATTGGGTCAATGAGCAGTTCTTC | CASSPFGYWVNEQFF
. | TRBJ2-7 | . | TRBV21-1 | TGTGCCAGCGGGTCTGGGGGACTAGCGGGAGCCGAGCAGTACTTC | CASGSGGLAGAEQYF
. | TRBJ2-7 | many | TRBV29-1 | TGCAGCGGGACCGTAGCGGACGAGCAGTACTTC | CSGTVADEQYF
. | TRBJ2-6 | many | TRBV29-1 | TGCAGCGCTTCTGGCTCTGGGGCCAACGTCCTGACTTTC | CSASGSGANVLTF
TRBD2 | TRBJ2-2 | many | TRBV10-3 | TGTGCCATCACCGGGACTAGCGGAAGTTTTAACACCGGGGAGCTGTTTTTT | CAITGTSGSFNTGELFF
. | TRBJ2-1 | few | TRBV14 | TGTGCCAGCAGCCTGTCCCGGGACATCAATGAGCAGTTCTTC | CASSLSRDINEQFF
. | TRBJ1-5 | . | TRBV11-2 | TGTGCCAGCAGCATGGCTGGAAGCAATCAGCCCCAGCATTTT | CASSMAGSNQPQHF
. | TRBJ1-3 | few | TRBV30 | TGTGCCTGGAGTCCCAGGGGAATGCAAGGAAACACCATATATTTT | CAWSPRGMQGNTIYF
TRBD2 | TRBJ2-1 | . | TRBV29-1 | TGCAGCGCCCCCGGACTAGCGGGGAATGAGCAGTTCTTC | CSAPGLAGNEQFF
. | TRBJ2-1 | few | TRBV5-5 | TGTGCCAGCACGCTCGCCGATGAGCAGTTCTTC | CASTLADEQFF
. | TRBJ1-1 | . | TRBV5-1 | TGCGCCAGCAGCTTGGAACCAGGGATGAACACTGAAGCTTTCTTT | CASSLEPGMNTEAFF
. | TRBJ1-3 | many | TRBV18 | TGTGCCAGCTCACCACCTGTAGGTACAGGAAACACCATATATTTT | CASSPPVGTGNTIYF
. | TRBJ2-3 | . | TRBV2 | TGTGCCAGCGAGGGGAGGACCATCACAGATACGCAGTATTTT | CASEGRTITDTQYF
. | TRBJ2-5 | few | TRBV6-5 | TGTGCCAGCAGTCCGGGACATCAAGAGACCCAGTACTTC | CASSPGHQETQYF
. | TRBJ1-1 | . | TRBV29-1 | TGCAGCGAAAGGAGGGGAGACACTGAAGCTTTCTTT | CSERRGDTEAFF
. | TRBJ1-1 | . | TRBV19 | TGTGCCAGTAGTTCGTTTATGAACACTGAAGCTTTCTTT | CASSSFMNTEAFF
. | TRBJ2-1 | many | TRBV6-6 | TGTGCCAGCAGTTCTTTGGGGGCCTCCTACAATGAGCAGTTCTTC | CASSSLGASYNEQFF
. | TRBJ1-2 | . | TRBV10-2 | TGCGCCAGCAGTTCGGACAACTATGGCTACACCTTC | CASSSDNYGYTF
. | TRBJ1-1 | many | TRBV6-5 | TGTGCCAGCAGTTACTCAAGGGGGAGAACTGAAGCTTTCTTT | CASSYSRGRTEAFF
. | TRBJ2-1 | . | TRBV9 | TGTGCCAGCAGCGTAGACGAGGGCTCCTACAATGAGCAGTTCTTC | CASSVDEGSYNEQFF
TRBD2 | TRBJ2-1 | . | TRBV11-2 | TGTGCCAGCAGCGTACTAGCGGGTATCAATGAGCAGTTCTTC | CASSVLAGINEQFF
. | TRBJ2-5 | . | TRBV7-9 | TGTGCCAGCAGCCCTGGGTCGGCGGCGACCCAGTACTTC | CASSPGSAATQYF
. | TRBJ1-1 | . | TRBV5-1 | TGCGCCAGCAGCTTGGCCCACAGGGAGGTCACTGAAGCTTTCTTT | CASSLAHREVTEAFF
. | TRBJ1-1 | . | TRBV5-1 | TGCGCCAGCAGCTTGGATCAGGGAGCAGCTTTCTTT | CASSLDQGAAFF
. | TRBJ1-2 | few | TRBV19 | TGTGCCAGTAGTAGGGCCAGAATATTCGCCTTC | CASSRARIFAF
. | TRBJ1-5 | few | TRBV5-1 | TGCGCCAGCAGATCGACAGTATTCGGAAATCAGCCCCAGCATTTT | CASRSTVFGNQPQHF
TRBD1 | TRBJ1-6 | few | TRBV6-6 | TGTGCCAGCAGTTACACCATGGGACAGAGTTCCTATAATTCACCCCTCCACTTT | CASSYTMGQSSYNSPLHF
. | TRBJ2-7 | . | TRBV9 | TGTGCCAGCAGCGCTTCAGGGACAAAGTACGAGCAGTACTTC | CASSASGTKYEQYF
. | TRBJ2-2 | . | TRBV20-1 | TGCAGTGGCCAGGGTACCGGGGAGCTGTTTTTT | CSGQGTGELFF
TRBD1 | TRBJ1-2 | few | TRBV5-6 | TGTGCCAGCAGCTTCCGGGACAGGCCTGACTATGGCTACACCTTC | CASSFRDRPDYGYTF
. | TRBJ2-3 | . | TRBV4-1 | TGCGCCAGCAGCCACACCAGGTCAGGCACAGATACGCAGTATTTT | CASSHTRSGTDTQYF
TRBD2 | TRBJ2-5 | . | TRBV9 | TGTGCCAGCAGCGTAGGCGGGAGTAAGGAGACCCAGTACTTC | CASSVGGSKETQYF
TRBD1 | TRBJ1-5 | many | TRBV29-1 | TGCAGCGTGGCAACAGGGGGCGGCAATCAGCCCCAGCATTTT | CSVATGGGNQPQHF
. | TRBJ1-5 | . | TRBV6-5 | TGTGCCAGCAGTTCACAGGGTATGGGCAATCAGCCCCAGCATTTT | CASSSQGMGNQPQHF
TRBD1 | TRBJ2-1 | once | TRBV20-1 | TGCAGTGCTAGCGGGACAGGGGGCCATGAGCAGTTCTTC | CSASGTGGHEQFF
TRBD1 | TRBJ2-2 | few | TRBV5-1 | TGCGCCAGCAGCTTAACAGGGGGCACCGGGGAGCTGTTTTTT | CASSLTGGTGELFF
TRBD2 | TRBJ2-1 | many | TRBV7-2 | TGTGCCAGCAGCTTAGGCACTAGCGGGAGCAATGAGCAGTTCTTC | CASSLGTSGSNEQFF
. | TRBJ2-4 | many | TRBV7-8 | TGTGCCAGCAGCTCAGGGGGGGGTGCCAAAAACATTCAGTACTTC | CASSSGGGAKNIQYF